This TCR beta chain was observed in a study of radiation and T cells in renal cell carcinoma. Time point of the sample: blood 2 weeks post-SBRT. Treatment: 15 Gy SBRT to primary tumor, nephrectomy 4 weeks later. This CDR3 comprises 14 residues. V was pared by 5 bases and J by 2 bases, with 6 bases of the junction left unmatched. CDR1 and CDR2 from the germline V gene are SGHRS and YFSETQ. Assay used: immunoSEQ multiplex PCR; TCRdb lists only in-frame clones, some missing. The sample contains 120,000 or so clones, about 81% of which appear only once. This chain uses TRBV5-1 with TRBJ2-7, with 8 bases that match TRBD1. The sequence was collected from a woman aged 55-69 years with renal cell carcinoma. Here the sequenced sample was blood, taken from a patient whose treatment included radiotherapy and nephrectomy. The CDR3 sequence: CASRQDRDTYEQYF. The CDR3 nucleotides read TGCGCCAGCAGGCAGGACAGGGACACCTACGAGCAGTACTTC.